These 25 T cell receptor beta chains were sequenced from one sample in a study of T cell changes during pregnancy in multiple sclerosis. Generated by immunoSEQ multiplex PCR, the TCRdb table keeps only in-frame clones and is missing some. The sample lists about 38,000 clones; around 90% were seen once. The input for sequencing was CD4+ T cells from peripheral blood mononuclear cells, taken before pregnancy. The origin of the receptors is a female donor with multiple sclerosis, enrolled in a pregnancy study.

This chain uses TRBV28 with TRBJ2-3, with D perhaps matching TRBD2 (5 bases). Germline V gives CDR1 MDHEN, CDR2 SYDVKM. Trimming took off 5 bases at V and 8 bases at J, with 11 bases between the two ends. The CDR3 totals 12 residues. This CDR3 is CASSPGSGTQYF. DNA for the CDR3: TGTGCCAGCAGTCCGGGATCGGGTACGCAGTATTTT.

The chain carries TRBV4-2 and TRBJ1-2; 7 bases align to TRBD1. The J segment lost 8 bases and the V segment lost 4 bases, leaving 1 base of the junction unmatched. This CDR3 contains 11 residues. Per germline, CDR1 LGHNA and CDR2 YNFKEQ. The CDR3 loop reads CASSPGGGYTF. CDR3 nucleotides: TGTGCCAGCAGCCCAGGGGGAGGCTACACCTTC.

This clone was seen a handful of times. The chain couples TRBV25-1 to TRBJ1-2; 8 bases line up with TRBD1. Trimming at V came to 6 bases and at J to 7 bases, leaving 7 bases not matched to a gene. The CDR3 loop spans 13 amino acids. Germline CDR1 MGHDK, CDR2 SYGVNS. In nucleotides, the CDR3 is TGTGCCAGCAGCCTCAGGGGGCATCGTGGCTACACCTTC. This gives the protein CASSLRGHRGYTF.

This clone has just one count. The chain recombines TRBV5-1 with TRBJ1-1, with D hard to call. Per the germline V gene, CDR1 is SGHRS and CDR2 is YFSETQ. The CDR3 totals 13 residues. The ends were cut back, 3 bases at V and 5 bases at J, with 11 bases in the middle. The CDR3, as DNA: TGCGCCAGCAGCTCGGAGGCAAGGACTGAAGCTTTCTTT. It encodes CASSSEARTEAFF.

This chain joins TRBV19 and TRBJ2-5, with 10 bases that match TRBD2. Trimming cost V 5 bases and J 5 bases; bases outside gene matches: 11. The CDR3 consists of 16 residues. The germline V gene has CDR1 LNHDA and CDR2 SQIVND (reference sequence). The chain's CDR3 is CASSSWTSGEWETQYF. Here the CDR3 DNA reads TGTGCCAGTAGTTCCTGGACTAGCGGAGAGTGGGAGACCCAGTACTTC.

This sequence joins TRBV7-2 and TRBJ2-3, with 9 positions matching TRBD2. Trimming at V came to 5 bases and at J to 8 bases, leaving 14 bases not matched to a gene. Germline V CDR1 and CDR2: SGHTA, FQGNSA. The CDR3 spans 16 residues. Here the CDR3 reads CASSPLGGGGRGTQYF. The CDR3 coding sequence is TGTGCCAGCAGCCCCCTAGGCGGGGGGGGTAGAGGTACGCAGTATTTT.

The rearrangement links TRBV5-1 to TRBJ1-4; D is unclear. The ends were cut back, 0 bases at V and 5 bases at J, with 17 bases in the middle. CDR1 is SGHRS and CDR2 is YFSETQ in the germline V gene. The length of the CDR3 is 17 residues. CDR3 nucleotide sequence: TGCGCCAGCAGCTTGGGCGTGGATTTAGCCCTAAATGAAAAACTGTTTTTT. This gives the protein CASSLGVDLALNEKLFF.

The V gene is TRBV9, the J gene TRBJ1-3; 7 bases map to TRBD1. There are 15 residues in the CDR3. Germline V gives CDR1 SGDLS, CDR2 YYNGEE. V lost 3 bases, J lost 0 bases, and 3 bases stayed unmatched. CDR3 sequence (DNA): TGTGCCAGCAGCGGGGGACAGAGCTCTGGAAACACCATATATTTT. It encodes CASSGGQSSGNTIYF.

The CDR3 region is CASSLDRANTGELFF. The CDR3 DNA is TGCGCCAGCAGCTTAGACAGGGCGAACACCGGGGAGCTGTTTTTT. The chain has TRBV5-1 and TRBJ2-2, with 7 bases matching TRBD1. Trimming cost V 2 bases and J 0 bases; bases outside gene matches: 1. Germline V gene data show CDR1 as SGHRS and CDR2 as YFSETQ. CDR3 size: 15 residues. Complete variable domain (other parts from reference TRBV5-1 and TRBJ2-2): KAGVTQTPRYLIKTRGQQVTLSCSPISGHRSVSWYQQTPGQGLQFLFEYFSETQRNKGNFPGRFSGRQFSNSRSEMNVSTLELGDSALYLCASSLDRANTGELFFGEGSRLTVL.

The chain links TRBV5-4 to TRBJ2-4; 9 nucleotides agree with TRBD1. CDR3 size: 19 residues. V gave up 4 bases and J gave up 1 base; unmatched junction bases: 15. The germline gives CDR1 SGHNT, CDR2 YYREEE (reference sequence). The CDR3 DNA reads TGTGCCAGCAGCGGCGGGAACAGGGGGCCCTCGGGGGCCAAAAACATTCAGTACTTC. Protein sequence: CASSGGNRGPSGAKNIQYF.

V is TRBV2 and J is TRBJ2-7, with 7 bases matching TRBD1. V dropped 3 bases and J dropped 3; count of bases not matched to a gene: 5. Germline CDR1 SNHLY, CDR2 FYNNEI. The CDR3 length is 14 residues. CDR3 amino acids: CASSDQGVDYEQYF. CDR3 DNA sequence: TGTGCCAGCAGTGATCAGGGGGTAGACTACGAGCAGTACTTC.

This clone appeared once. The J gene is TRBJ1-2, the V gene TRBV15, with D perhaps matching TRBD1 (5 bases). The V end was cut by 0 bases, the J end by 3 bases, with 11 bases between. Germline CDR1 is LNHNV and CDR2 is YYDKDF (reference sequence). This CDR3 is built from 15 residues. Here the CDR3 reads CATSRDQWGDYGYTF. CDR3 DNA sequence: TGTGCCACCAGCAGAGATCAGTGGGGGGACTATGGCTACACCTTC.

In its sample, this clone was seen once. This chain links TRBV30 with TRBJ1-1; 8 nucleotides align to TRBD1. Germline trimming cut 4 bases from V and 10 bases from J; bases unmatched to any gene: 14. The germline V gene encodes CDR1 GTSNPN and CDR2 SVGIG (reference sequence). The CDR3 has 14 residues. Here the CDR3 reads CAWNPQGASLVAFF. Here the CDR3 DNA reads TGTGCCTGGAACCCCCAGGGGGCCTCCTTGGTAGCTTTCTTT. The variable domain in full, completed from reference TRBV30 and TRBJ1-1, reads SQTIHQWPATLVQPVGSPLSLECTVEGTSNPNLYWYRQAAGRGLQLLFYSVGIGQISSEVPQNLSASRPQDRQFILSSKKLLLSDSGFYLCAWNPQGASLVAFFGQGTRLTVV.

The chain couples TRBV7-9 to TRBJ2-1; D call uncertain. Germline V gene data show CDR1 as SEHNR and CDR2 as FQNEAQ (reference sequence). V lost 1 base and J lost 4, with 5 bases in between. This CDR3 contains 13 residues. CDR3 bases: TGTGCCAGCAGCTTAGGCCGGTACAATGAGCAGTTCTTC. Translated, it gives CASSLGRYNEQFF.

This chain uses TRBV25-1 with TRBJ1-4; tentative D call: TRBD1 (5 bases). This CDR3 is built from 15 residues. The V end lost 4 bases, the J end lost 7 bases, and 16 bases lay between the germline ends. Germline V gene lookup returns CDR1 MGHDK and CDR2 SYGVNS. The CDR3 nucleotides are TGTGCCAGCAGTGGAAGACAACGGGGGATTGAAAAACTGTTTTTT. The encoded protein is CASSGRQRGIEKLFF.

The CDR3: CASSSSRGGGARSYNEQFF. The CDR3 DNA reads as TGTGCCAGCAGCTCCTCGCGGGGCGGGGGGGCCAGGTCCTACAATGAGCAGTTCTTC. The chain combines TRBV5-8 with TRBJ2-1; 9 nucleotides line up with TRBD2. The germline V gene encodes CDR1 SGHTS and CDR2 YDEGEE. The CDR3 totals 19 residues. J was trimmed by 1 base and V by 3 bases; bases with no gene match: 14.

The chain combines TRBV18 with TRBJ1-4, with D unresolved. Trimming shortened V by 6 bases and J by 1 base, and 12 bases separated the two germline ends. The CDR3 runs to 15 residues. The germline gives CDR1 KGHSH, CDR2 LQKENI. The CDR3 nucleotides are TGTGCCAGCTCCCCTCAACAGAGAACTAATGAAAAACTGTTTTTT. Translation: CASSPQQRTNEKLFF.

The CDR3 sequence is CASSLWGSEPTYGYTF. The CDR3 region has the DNA TGTGCCAGTAGCCTTTGGGGCTCGGAACCGACCTATGGCTACACCTTC. The chain is built from TRBV19 and TRBJ1-2; a weak D match, TRBD1 (5 bases). From germline, CDR1 is LNHDA and CDR2 SQIVND (reference sequence). The CDR3 covers 16 residues. Between the trimmed V and J ends, which lost 6 bases and 4 bases, there was a span of 21 bases.

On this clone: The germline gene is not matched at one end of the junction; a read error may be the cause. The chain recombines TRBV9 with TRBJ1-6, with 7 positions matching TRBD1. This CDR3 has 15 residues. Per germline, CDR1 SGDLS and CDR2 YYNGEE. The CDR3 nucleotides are TGTGCCAGCAGTATTTATGACAGGGATCGGTCACCCTTCCACTTT. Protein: CASSIYDRDRSPFHF.

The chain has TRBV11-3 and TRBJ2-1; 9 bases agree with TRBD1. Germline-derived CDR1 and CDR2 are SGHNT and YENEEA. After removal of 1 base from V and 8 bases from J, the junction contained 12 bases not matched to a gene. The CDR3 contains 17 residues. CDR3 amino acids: CASSLGTGTGIVDEQFF. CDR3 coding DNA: TGTGCCAGCAGCTTAGGTACCGGGACAGGGATTGTCGATGAGCAGTTCTTC. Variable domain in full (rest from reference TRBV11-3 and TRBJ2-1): EAGVVQSPRYKIIEKKQPVAFWCNPISGHNTLYWYLQNLGQGPELLIRYENEEAVDDSQLPKDRFSAERLKGVDSTLKIQPAELGDSAVYLCASSLGTGTGIVDEQFFGPGTRLTVL.

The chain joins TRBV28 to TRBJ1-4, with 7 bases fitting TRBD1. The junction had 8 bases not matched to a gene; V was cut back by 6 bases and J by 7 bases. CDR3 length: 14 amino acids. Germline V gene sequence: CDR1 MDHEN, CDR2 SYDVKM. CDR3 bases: TGTGCCAGCAGGTCCACAGGGGCGGGTGAAAAACTGTTTTTT. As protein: CASRSTGAGEKLFF.

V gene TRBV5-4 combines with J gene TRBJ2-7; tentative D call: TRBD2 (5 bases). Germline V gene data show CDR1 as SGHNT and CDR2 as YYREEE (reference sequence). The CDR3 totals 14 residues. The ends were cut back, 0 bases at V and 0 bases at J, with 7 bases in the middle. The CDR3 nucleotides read TGTGCCAGCAGCTTGGAAGGGAGCTCCTACGAGCAGTACTTC. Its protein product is CASSLEGSSYEQYF. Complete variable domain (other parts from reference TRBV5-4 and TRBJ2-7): ETGVTQSPTHLIKTRGQQVTLRCSSQSGHNTVSWYQQALGQGPQFIFQYYREEENGRGNFPPRFSGLQFPNYSSELNVNALELDDSALYLCASSLEGSSYEQYFGPGTRLTVT.

CDR3 DNA sequence: TGTGCCAGCAGCTTGACCCAGGGGATGGGCGGGGAGCTGTTTTTT. Residues: CASSLTQGMGGELFF. The chain joins TRBV5-8 to TRBJ2-2; D perhaps matches TRBD1 (6 bases). The CDR3 has 15 residues. Germline V lookup: CDR1 SGHTS, CDR2 YDEGEE. V was trimmed by 1 base and J by 7 bases, leaving 14 bases between them.

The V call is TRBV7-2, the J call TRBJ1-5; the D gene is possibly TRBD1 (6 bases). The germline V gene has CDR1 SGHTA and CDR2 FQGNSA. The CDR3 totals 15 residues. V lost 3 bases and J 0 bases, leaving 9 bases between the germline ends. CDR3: CASSFDRYSNQPQHF. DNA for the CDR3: TGTGCCAGCAGCTTTGACAGGTATAGCAATCAGCCCCAGCATTTT.

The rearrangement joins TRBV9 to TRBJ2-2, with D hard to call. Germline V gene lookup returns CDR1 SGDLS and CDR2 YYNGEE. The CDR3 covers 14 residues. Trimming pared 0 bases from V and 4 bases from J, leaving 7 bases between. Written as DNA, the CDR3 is TGTGCCAGCAGCGTAGGGCAGGCCACCGGGGAGCTGTTTTTT. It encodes CASSVGQATGELFF.